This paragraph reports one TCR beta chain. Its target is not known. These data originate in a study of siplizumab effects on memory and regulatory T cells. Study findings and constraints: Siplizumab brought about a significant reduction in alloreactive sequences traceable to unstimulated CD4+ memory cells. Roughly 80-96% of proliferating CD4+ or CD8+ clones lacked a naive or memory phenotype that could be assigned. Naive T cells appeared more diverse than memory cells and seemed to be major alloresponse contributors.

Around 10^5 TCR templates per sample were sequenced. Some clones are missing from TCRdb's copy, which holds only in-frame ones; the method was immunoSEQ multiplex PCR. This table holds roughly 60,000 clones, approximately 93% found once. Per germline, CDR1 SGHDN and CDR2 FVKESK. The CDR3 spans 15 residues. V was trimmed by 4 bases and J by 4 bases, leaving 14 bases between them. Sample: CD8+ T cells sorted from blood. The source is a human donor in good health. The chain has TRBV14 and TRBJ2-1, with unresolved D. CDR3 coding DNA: TGTGCCAGCAGCCCCTCCCGGACGGGTTACAATGAGCAGTTCTTC. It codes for CASSPSRTGYNEQFF.